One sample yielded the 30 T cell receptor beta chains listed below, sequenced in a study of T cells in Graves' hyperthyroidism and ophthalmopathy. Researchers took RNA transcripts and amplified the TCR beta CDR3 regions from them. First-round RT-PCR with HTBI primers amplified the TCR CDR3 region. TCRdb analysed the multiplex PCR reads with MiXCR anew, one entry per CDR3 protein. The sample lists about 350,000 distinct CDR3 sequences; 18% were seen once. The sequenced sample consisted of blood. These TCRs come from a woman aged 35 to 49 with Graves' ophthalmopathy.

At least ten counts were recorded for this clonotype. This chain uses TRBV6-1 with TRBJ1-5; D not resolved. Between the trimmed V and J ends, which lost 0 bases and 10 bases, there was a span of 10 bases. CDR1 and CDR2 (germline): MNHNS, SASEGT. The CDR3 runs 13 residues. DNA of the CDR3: TGTGCCAGCAGTGAAGCTGTGGAGGGCCCCCAGCATTTT. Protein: CASSEAVEGPQHF.

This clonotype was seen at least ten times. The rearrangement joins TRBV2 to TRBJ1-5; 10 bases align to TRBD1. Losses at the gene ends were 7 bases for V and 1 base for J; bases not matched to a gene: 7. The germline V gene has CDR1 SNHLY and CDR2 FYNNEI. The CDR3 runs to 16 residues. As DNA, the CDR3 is TGTGCCAGCAAGGCGACAGGGGGCATGAGCAATCAGCCCCAGCATTTT. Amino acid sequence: CASKATGGMSNQPQHF.

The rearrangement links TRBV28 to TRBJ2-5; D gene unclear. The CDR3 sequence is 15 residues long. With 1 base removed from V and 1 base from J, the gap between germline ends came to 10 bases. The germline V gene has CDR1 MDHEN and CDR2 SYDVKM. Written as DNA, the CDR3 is TGTGCCAGCAGTTTATTGGGAAAACTCCAAGAGACCCAGTACTTC. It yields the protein CASSLLGKLQETQYF.

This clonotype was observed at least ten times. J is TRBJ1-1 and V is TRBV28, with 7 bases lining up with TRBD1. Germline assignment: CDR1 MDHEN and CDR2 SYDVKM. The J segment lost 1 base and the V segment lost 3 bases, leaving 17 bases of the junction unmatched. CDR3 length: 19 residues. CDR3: CASSFPTIDRVRTNTEAFF. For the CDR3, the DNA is TGTGCCAGCAGTTTCCCCACCATCGACAGGGTTCGGACGAACACTGAAGCTTTCTTT.

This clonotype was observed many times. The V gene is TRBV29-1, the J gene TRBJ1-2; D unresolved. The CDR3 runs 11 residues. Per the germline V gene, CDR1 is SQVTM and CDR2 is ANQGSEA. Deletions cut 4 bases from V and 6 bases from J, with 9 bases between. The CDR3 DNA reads TGCAGCGTTGCTAGGCAGAATGGCTACACCTTC. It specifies CSVARQNGYTF.

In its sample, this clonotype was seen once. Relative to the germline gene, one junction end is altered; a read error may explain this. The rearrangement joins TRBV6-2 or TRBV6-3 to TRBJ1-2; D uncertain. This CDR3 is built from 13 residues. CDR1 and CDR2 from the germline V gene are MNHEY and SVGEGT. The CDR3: CASSRQDHYGYNF. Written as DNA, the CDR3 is TGTGCCAGCAGTCGTCAGGATCATTATGGCTACAACTTC.

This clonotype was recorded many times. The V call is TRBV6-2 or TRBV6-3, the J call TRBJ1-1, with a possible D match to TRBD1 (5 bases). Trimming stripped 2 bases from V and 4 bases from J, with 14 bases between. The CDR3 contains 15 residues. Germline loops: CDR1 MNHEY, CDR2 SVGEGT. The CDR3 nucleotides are TGTGCCAGCAGTTACCCCAATTTGGGGACCACTGAAGCTTTCTTT. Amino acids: CASSYPNLGTTEAFF.

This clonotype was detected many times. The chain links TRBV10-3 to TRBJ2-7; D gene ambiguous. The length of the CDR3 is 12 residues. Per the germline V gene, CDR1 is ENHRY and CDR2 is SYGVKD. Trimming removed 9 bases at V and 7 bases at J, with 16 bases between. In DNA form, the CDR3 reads TGTGCCATTTTCACCTCCTCCGGGGAGCAGTACTTC. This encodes CAIFTSSGEQYF.

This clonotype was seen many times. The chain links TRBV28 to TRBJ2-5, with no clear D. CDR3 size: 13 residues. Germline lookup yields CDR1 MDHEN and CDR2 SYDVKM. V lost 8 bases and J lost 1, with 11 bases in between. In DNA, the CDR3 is TGTGCCAGCGCGCACCCCAGCCAAGAGACCCAGTACTTC. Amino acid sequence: CASAHPSQETQYF.

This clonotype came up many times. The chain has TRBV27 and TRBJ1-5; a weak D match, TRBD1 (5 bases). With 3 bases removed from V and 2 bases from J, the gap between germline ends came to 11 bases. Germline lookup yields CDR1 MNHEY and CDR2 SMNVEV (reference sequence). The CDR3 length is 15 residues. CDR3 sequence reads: CASSLWGGGNQPQHF. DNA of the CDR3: TGTGCCAGCAGTTTGTGGGGAGGGGGCAATCAGCCCCAGCATTTT.

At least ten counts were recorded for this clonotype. The CDR3 DNA follows: TGTGCCAGCAGCCAAGTATCGAGGAACTACGAGCAGTACTTC. Its protein is CASSQVSRNYEQYF. V is TRBV3-1 and J is TRBJ2-7; D is undetermined. V lost 1 base to trimming and J lost 3 bases, with 10 bases between them. CDR1 LGHDT and CDR2 YNNKEL come from the germline V gene (reference sequence). There are 14 residues in the CDR3.

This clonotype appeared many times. In nucleotides, the CDR3 is TGTGCCAGCACCACCCGTGGCGCTGGGGCCAACGTCCTGACTTTC. It translates to CASTTRGAGANVLTF. The rearrangement joins TRBV12-3 or TRBV12-4 to TRBJ2-6; D ambiguous. The CDR3 has 15 residues. Deletions cut 7 bases from V and 2 bases from J, with 12 bases between.

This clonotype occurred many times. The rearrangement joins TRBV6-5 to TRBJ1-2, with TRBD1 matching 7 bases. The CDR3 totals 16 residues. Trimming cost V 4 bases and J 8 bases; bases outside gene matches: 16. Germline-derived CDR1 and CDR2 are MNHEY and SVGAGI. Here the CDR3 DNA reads TGTGCCAGCAGTTCCCTAGGACAGGACTTGTTTGGGGGCTACACCTTC. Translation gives CASSSLGQDLFGGYTF.

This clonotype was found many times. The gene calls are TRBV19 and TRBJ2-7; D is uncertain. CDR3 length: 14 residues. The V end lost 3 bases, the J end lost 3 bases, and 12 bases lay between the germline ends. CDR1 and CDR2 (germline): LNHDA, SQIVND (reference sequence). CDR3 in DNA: TGTGCCAGTAGTATCGGTCCAGGAATCTACGAGCAGTACTTC. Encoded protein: CASSIGPGIYEQYF.

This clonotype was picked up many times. As DNA, the CDR3 is TGCAGTGCTAGAGCCCGGACAGGGGGGGGGAGCCAGCCCCAGCATTTT. Translating it yields CSARARTGGGSQPQHF. The chain has TRBV20-1 and TRBJ1-5, with TRBD1 matching 10 bases. V gave up 1 base and J gave up 7 bases; unmatched junction bases: 10. This CDR3 is built from 16 residues. Germline lookup yields CDR1 DFQATT and CDR2 SNEGSKA (reference sequence).

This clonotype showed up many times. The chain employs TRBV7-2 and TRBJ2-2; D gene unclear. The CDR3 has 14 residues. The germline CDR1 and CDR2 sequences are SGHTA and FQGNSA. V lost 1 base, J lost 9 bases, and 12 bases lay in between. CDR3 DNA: TGTGCCAGCAGCTTAGAACCCTGGATAAGGGAGCTGTTTTTT. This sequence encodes CASSLEPWIRELFF.

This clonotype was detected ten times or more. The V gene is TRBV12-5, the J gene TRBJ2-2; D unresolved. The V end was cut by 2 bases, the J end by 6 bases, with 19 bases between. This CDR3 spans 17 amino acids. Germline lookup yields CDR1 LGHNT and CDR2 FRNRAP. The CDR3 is CASGLRVWSGTAGELFF. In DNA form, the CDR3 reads TGTGCTAGTGGTTTGCGGGTCTGGTCTGGTACCGCCGGGGAGCTGTTTTTT. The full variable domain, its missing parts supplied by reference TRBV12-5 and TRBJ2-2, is DARVTQTPRHKVTEMGQEVTMRCQPILGHNTVFWYRQTMMQGLELLAYFRNRAPLDDSGMPKDRFSAEMPDATLATLKIQPSEPRDSAVYFCASGLRVWSGTAGELFFGEGSRLTVL.

CDR3 coding DNA: TGTGCCAGTAGTCTCGGGACAGTGATCCAAGAGACCCAGTACTTC. It yields the protein CASSLGTVIQETQYF. The rearrangement links TRBV19 to TRBJ2-5; 7 bases agree with TRBD1. Germline assignment: CDR1 LNHDA and CDR2 SQIVND (reference sequence). The CDR3 consists of 15 residues. V was pared by 5 bases and J by 1 base, with 7 bases of the junction left unmatched.

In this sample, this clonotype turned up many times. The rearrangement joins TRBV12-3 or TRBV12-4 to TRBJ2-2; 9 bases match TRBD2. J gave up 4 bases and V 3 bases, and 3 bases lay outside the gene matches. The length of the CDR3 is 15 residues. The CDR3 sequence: CASSFGGRATGELFF. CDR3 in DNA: TGTGCCAGCAGTTTTGGCGGGAGGGCCACCGGGGAGCTGTTTTTT.

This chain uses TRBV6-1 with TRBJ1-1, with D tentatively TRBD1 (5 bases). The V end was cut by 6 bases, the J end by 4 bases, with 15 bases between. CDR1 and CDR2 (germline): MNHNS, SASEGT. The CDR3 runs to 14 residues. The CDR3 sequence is CASRDAGSSTEAFF. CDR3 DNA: TGTGCCAGCAGAGATGCAGGGAGCTCCACTGAAGCTTTCTTT.

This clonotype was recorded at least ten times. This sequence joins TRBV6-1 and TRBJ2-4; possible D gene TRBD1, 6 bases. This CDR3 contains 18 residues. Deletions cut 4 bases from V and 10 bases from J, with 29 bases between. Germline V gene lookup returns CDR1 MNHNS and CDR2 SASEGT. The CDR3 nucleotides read TGTGCCAGCAGTGGGGGTCCTGGACAGCCTATCGATCAACAGATTCAGTACTTC. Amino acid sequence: CASSGGPGQPIDQQIQYF.

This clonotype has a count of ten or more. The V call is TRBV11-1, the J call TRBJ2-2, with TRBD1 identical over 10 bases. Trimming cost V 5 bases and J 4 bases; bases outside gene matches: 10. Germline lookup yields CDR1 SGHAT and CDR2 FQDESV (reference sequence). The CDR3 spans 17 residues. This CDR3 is CASSPYAGTGVTGELFF. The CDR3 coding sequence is TGTGCCAGCAGCCCCTACGCCGGGACAGGGGTCACCGGGGAGCTGTTTTTT.

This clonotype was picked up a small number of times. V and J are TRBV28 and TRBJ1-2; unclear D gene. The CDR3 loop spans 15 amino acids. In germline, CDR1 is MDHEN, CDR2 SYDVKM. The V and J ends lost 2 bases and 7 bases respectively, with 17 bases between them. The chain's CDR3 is CASSLLPGAVVGYTF. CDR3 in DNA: TGTGCCAGCAGTTTACTTCCCGGAGCAGTGGTTGGCTACACCTTC.

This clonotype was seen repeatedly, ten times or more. The CDR3 loop reads CASRPGLLNKGELFF. In DNA form, the CDR3 reads TGTGCCAGCAGACCTGGACTACTAAATAAGGGGGAGCTGTTTTTT. The chain couples TRBV6-5 to TRBJ2-2; D might be TRBD2 (6 bases). Germline assignment: CDR1 MNHEY and CDR2 SVGAGI. V was shortened by 6 bases and J by 8 bases, with 19 bases between the two germline ends. There are 15 residues in the CDR3.

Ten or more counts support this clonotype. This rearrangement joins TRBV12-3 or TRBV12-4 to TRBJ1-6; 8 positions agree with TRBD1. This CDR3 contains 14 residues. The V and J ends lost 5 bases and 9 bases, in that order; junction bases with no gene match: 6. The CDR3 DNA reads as TGTGCCAGCAGTCCGACAGGGGCCGCTTCACCCCTCCACTTT. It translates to CASSPTGAASPLHF.

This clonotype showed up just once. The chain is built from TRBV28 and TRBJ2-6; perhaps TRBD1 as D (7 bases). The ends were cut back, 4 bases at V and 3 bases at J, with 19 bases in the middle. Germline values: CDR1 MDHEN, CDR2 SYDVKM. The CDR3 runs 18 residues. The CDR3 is CASSSLTGTALGANVLTF. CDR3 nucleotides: TGTGCCAGCAGTTCCCTGACAGGGACTGCCCTTGGGGCCAACGTCCTGACTTTC.

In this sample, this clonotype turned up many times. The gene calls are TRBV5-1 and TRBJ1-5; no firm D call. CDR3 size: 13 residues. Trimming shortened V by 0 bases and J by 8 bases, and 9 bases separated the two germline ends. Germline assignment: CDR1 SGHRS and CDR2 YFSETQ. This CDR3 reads CASSLGPLEPQHF. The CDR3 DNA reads TGCGCCAGCAGCTTGGGCCCTCTTGAGCCCCAGCATTTT. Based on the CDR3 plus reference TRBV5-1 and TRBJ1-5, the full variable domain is KAGVTQTPRYLIKTRGQQVTLSCSPISGHRSVSWYQQTPGQGLQFLFEYFSETQRNKGNFPGRFSGRQFSNSRSEMNVSTLELGDSALYLCASSLGPLEPQHFGDGTRLSIL.

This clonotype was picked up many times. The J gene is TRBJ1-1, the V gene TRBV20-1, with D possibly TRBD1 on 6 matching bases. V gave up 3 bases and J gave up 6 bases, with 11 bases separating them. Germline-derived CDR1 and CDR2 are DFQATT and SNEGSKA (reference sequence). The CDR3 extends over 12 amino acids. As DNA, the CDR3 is TGCAGTGCTAGGTCGCAGGGGTCTGAAGCTTTCTTT. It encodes CSARSQGSEAFF.

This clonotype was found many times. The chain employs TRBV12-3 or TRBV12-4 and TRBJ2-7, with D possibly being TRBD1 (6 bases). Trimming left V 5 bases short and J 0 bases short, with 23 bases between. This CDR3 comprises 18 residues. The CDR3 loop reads CASSMPGQGGESSYEQYF. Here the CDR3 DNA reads TGTGCCAGCAGTATGCCGGGACAAGGTGGGGAGAGCTCCTACGAGCAGTACTTC.

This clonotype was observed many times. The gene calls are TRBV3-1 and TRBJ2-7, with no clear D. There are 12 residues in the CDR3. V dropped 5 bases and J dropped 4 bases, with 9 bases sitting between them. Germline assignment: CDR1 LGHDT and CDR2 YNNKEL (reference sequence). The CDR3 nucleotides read TGTGCCAGCAGCTATAAAAATTACGAGCAGTACTTC. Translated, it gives CASSYKNYEQYF.